One and the same sample provided the 8 T cell receptor beta chains below, sequenced in a study of blood T cell repertoires in COVID-19. This table comes from immunoSEQ multiplex PCR, and its TCRdb copy is limited to in-frame clones, with some not included. The sample shows about 180,000 clones, over 65% of them seen only once. The specimen sequenced was peripheral blood. Receptors were obtained from a person between 65 and 80 years old with COVID-19, enrolled during active disease.

The chain is built from TRBV7-6 and TRBJ1-6; 9 bases are shared with TRBD1. The CDR3 is 15 amino acids. The V segment lost 1 base and the J segment 10 bases; nucleotides outside the gene matches: 5. The germline CDR1 and CDR2 sequences are SGHVS and FNYEAQ. As DNA, the CDR3 is TGTGCCAGCAGCTTAGGACAGGGGGTTGGATCACCCCTCCACTTT. This translates into CASSLGQGVGSPLHF.

The chain employs TRBV4-2 and TRBJ2-3; D call uncertain. This CDR3 region has 18 residues. Germline values: CDR1 LGHNA, CDR2 YNFKEQ. Trimming shortened V by 0 bases and J by 2 bases, and 18 bases separated the two germline ends. For the CDR3, the DNA is TGTGCCAGCAGCCAAGAGAGAGGTCCTTCCCCAACCACAGATACGCAGTATTTT. Translating gives CASSQERGPSPTTDTQYF.

This clone was found a few times. The chain joins TRBV5-8 to TRBJ1-2; D is undetermined. The ends were cut back, 0 bases at V and 6 bases at J, with 15 bases in the middle. The length of the CDR3 is 15 residues. CDR1 is SGHTS, CDR2 YDEGEE, per germline. As DNA, the CDR3 is TGTGCCAGCAGCTTGGCCACGACTCCGATCGATGGCTACACCTTC. This gives the protein CASSLATTPIDGYTF.

The V call is TRBV18, the J call TRBJ1-5; TRBD1 matches 11 bases. There are 15 residues in the CDR3. Per germline, CDR1 KGHSH and CDR2 LQKENI. Trimming removed 5 bases from V and 6 bases from J; junction bases left unmatched: 6. The DNA of the CDR3 is TGTGCCAGCTCAATCGGGACAGGGGGTGGTCAGCCCCAGCATTTT. Translation: CASSIGTGGGQPQHF.

V is TRBV27 and J is TRBJ2-5, with 10 bases fitting TRBD1. The V gene's germline CDR1 is MNHEY and CDR2 SMNVEV (reference sequence). V was clipped by 3 bases and J by 5 bases; unmatched bases: 21. The CDR3 spans 20 residues. In DNA, the CDR3 is TGTGCCAGCAGTTTGTTGTACCGCCACGGACTGACAGGGGGCTCGGAGACCCAGTACTTC. Translation gives CASSLLYRHGLTGGSETQYF.

The chain couples TRBV7-9 to TRBJ2-1, with D possibly TRBD1 on 5 matching bases. Germline V lookup: CDR1 SEHNR, CDR2 FQNEAQ (reference sequence). V was cut by 5 bases and J by 4 bases, with 15 bases left in between. This CDR3 region has 15 residues. In DNA, the CDR3 is TGTGCCAGCAGCGGCGCGGACAACACTTACAATGAGCAGTTCTTC. This codes for CASSGADNTYNEQFF.

This chain connects TRBV10-3 to TRBJ2-7; 7 bases line up with TRBD2. V was pared by 11 bases and J by 3 bases, with 16 bases of the junction left unmatched. The germline V gene has CDR1 ENHRY and CDR2 SYGVKD. The CDR3 consists of 15 residues. The CDR3 spells CAAGLGVAGVYEQYF. The CDR3 bases are TGTGCCGCCGGCCTGGGGGTGGCGGGAGTCTACGAGCAGTACTTC.

The chain is built from TRBV2 and TRBJ2-7; 7 bases are a match to TRBD1. The CDR3 is 14 residues long. Germline CDR1 is SNHLY and CDR2 is FYNNEI. The J segment lost 6 bases and the V segment lost 3 bases, leaving 8 bases of the junction unmatched. CDR3 sequence (DNA): TGTGCCAGCAGTGAGGTAGGGGGCGCATCCGAGCAGTACTTC. Translating gives CASSEVGGASEQYF. The full variable domain, rest sourced from reference TRBV2 and TRBJ2-7, is EPEVTQTPSHQVTQMGQEVILRCVPISNHLYFYWYRQILGQKVEFLVSFYNNEISEKSEIFDDQFSVERPDGSNFTLKIRSTKLEDSAMYFCASSEVGGASEQYFGPGTRLTVT.